This T cell receptor (beta chain) was sequenced for a study of cytomegalovirus exposure and HLA in healthy donors. This CDR3 comprises 15 residues. The V segment lost 6 bases and the J segment 5 bases; nucleotides outside the gene matches: 12. Germline V CDR1 and CDR2: MDHEN, SYDVKM. This clone has a single count. Its antigen is not known. Regarding the study as a whole: Most TCRs appeared rarely, but some public TCRs recurred in many donors. When the data were analyzed later, several of the most significant clusters appeared to be linked to common viral pathogens. Cytomegalovirus association was assigned to more than 150 TCR beta chains. CMV serostatus was the only recorded immune exposure for donors.

The PCR had 60 Vbeta and 13 Jbeta primers. Sequenced by immunoSEQ multiplex PCR; TCRdb stores in-frame clones only, minus some. The table has 90,000 to 150,000 clones, around 77% seen once. The source material was PBMCs. The receptor was isolated from a human donor in good health. The chain uses TRBV28 and TRBJ2-5; 7 bases map to TRBD2. CDR3 loop: CASSLWGGPGETQYF. The CDR3, as DNA: TGTGCCAGCAGCCTATGGGGGGGTCCGGGGGAGACCCAGTACTTC.